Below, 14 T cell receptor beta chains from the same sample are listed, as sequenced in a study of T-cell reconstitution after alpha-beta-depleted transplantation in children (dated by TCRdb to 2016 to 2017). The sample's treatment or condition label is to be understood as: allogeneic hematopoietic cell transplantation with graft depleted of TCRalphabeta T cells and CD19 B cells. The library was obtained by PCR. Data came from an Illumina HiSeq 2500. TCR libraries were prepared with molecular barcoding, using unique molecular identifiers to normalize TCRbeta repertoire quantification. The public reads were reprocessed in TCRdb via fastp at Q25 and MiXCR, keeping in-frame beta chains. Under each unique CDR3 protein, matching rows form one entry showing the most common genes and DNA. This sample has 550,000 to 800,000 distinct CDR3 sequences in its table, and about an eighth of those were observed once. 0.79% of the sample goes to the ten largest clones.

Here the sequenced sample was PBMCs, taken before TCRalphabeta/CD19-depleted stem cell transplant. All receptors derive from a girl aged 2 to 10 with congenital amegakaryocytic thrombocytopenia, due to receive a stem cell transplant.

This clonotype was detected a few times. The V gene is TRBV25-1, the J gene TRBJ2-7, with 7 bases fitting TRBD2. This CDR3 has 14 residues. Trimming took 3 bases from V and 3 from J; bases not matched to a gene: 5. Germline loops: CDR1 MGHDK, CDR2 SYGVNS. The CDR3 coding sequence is TGTGCCAGCAGTGAGGCTAGCGGCGACTACGAGCAGTACTTC. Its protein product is CASSEASGDYEQYF.

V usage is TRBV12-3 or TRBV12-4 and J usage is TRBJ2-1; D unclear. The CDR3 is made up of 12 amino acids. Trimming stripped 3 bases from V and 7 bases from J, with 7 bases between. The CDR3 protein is CASSFWRNEQFF. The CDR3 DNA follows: TGTGCCAGCAGTTTCTGGCGGAATGAGCAGTTCTTC.

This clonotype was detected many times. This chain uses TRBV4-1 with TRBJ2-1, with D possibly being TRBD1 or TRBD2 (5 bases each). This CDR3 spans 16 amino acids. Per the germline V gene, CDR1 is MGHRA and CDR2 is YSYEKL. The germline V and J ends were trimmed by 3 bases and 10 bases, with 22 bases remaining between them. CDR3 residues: CASSQRRDRRDIEQFF. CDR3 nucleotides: TGCGCCAGCAGCCAGCGCCGGGACCGAAGAGATATCGAGCAGTTCTTC.

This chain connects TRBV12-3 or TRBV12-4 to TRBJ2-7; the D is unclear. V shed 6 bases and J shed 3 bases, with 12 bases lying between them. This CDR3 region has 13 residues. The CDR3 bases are TGTGCCAGCAGGGCAGGCGTGATCTACGAGCAGTACTTC. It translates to CASRAGVIYEQYF.

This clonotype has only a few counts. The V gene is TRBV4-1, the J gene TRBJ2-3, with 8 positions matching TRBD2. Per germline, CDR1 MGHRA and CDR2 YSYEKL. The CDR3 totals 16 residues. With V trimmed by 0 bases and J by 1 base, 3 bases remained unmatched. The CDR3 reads CASSQDHSGGTDTQYF. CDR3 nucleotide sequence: TGCGCCAGCAGCCAAGATCATAGCGGGGGCACAGATACGCAGTATTTT.

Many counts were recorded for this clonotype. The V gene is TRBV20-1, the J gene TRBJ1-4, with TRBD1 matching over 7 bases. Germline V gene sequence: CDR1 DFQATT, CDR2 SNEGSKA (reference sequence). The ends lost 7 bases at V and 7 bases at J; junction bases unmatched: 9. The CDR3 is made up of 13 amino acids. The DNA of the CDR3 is TGCAGTGTTAAGACAGGGACGGTTGAAAAACTGTTTTTT. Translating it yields CSVKTGTVEKLFF.

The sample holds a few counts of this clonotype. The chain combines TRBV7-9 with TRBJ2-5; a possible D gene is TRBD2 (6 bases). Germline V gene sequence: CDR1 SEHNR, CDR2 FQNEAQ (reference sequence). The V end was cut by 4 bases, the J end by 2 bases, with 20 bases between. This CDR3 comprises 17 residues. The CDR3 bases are TGTGCCAGCAGCTCCCTCCGGGAGACTACAGTTCAAGAGACCCAGTACTTC. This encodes CASSSLRETTVQETQYF.

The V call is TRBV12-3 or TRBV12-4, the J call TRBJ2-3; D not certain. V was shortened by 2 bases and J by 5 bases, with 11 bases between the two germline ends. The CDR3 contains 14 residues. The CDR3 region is CASSLPSPRDTQYF. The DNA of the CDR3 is TGTGCCAGCAGTTTACCTTCTCCGCGAGATACGCAGTATTTT.

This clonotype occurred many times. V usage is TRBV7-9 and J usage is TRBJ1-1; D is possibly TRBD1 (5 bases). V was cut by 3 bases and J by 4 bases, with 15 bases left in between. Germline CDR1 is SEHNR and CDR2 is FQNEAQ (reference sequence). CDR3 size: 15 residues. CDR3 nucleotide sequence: TGTGCCAGCAGCTTCCGATCTCAGGGTGGCACTGAAGCTTTCTTT. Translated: CASSFRSQGGTEAFF.

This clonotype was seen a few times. The CDR3 loop is CSAAGPGADTQYF. CDR3 DNA sequence: TGCAGTGCTGCGGGACCAGGGGCAGATACGCAGTATTTT. The chain couples TRBV20-1 to TRBJ2-3; tentatively, D is TRBD1 or TRBD2 (6 bases each). The CDR3 loop spans 13 amino acids. Trimming stripped 5 bases from V and 4 bases from J, with 13 bases between. Germline-derived CDR1 and CDR2 are DFQATT and SNEGSKA (reference sequence).

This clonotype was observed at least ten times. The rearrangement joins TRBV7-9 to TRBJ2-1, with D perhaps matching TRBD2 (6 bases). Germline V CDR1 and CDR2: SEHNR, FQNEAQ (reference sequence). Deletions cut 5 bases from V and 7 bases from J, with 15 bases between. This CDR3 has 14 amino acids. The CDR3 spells CASSVLANGNEQFF. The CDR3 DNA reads TGTGCCAGCAGCGTTCTAGCGAATGGGAATGAGCAGTTCTTC.

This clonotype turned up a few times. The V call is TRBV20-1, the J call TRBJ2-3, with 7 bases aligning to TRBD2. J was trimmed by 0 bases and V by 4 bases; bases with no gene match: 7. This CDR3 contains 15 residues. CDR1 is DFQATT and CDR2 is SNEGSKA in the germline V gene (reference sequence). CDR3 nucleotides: TGCAGTGCTACCGAGCCAGCGGGAAGCACAGATACGCAGTATTTT. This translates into CSATEPAGSTDTQYF.

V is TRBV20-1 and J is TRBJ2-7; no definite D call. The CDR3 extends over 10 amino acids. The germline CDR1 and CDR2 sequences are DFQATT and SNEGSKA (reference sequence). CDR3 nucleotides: TGCAGGATCAGAGTTACCAAGCAGTACTTC. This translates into CRIRVTKQYF.

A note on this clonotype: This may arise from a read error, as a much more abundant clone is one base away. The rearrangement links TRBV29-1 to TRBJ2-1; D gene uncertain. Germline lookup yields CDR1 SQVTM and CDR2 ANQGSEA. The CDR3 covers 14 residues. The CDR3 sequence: CGVDIRRSYNEQFF. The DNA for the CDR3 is TGCGGCGTTGACATAAGGCGCTCCTACAATGAGCAGTTCTTC.